A selection of T cell receptor beta chains follows, all from one sample in a study of response to subunit inactivated influenza vaccine. TCRdb called the RT-PCR reads again in MiXCR, with one record for every CDR3 protein. The data hold 500,000 to 550,000 distinct CDR3 sequences, with approximately 7.2% observed a single time. This material consisted of PBMCs from blood, taken around 2 years after vaccination. The receptors originated from a man between 50 and 75 years old who received an inactivated influenza vaccine. The CDR3 runs from the conserved cysteine through the conserved F or W. Fields, in order: CDR3 length, clone size, V gene, D gene, J gene, CDR3 protein, CDR3 DNA. The D gene is left open where the match is weak. Only part of the rows carry a size: once, few, many, or a class if the clone is expanded.

length: 14; size: few; V: TRBV20-1; D: TRBD1; J: TRBJ2-7; CDR3: CSAMSDRGRHEQYF; DNA: TGCAGTGCTATGTCAGACAGGGGGCGCCACGAGCAGTACTTC
length: 13; size: few; V: TRBV20-1; D: TRBD1; J: TRBJ2-7; CDR3: CSGDRGLSYEQYF; DNA: TGCAGTGGAGACAGGGGCCTCTCCTACGAGCAGTACTTC
length: 16; size: -; V: TRBV7-9; D: -; J: TRBJ2-5; CDR3: CASSLTSGAGGETQYF; DNA: TGTGCCAGCAGCTTAACGTCGGGGGCTGGCGGAGAGACCCAGTACTTC
length: 18; size: many; V: TRBV28; D: TRBD1; J: TRBJ2-3; CDR3: CASSSRDRVVSSTDTQYF; DNA: TGTGCCAGCAGTAGCCGGGACAGGGTCGTTTCTAGCACAGATACGCAGTATTTT
length: 16; size: -; V: TRBV3-1; D: -; J: TRBJ2-2; CDR3: CASSHTGTSNTGELFF; DNA: TGTGCCAGCAGCCATACCGGGACTTCCAACACCGGGGAGCTGTTTTTT
length: 13; size: -; V: TRBV29-1; D: -; J: TRBJ1-1; CDR3: CSVVAMGTTEAFF; DNA: TGCAGCGTTGTGGCGATGGGGACCACTGAAGCTTTCTTT
length: 14; size: -; V: TRBV20-1; D: TRBD1; J: TRBJ1-1; CDR3: CSARVAAGGTEAFF; DNA: TGCAGTGCTAGAGTGGCCGCAGGGGGTACTGAAGCTTTCTTT
length: 12; size: few; V: TRBV7-2; D: -; J: TRBJ2-5; CDR3: CASRSGLETQYF; DNA: TGTGCCAGCAGATCAGGGTTGGAGACCCAGTACTTC
length: 17; size: -; V: TRBV15; D: TRBD1; J: TRBJ2-3; CDR3: CATSIDQGAAFTDTQYF; DNA: TGTGCCACCAGCATAGACCAGGGGGCAGCGTTCACAGATACGCAGTATTTT
length: 13; size: few; V: TRBV20-1; D: TRBD1; J: TRBJ1-2; CDR3: CSAKWTGEQGYTF; DNA: TGCAGTGCTAAATGGACAGGGGAGCAGGGCTACACCTTC
length: 14; size: few; V: TRBV5-1; D: TRBD1; J: TRBJ2-7; CDR3: CASSSQQGTYEQYF; DNA: TGCGCCAGCAGCTCCCAACAGGGGACCTACGAGCAGTACTTC
length: 16; size: -; V: TRBV4-3; D: -; J: TRBJ1-6; CDR3: CASSQDSRAGNSPLHF; DNA: TGCGCCAGCAGCCAAGATAGTAGGGCGGGGAATTCACCCCTCCACTTT
length: 16; size: -; V: TRBV28; D: TRBD1; J: TRBJ2-3; CDR3: CASSAGTGGFTDTQYF; DNA: TGTGCCAGCAGTGCCGGGACAGGGGGTTTCACAGATACGCAGTATTTT
length: 14; size: -; V: TRBV16; D: TRBD1; J: TRBJ1-1; CDR3: CASSHSNGQAEAFF; DNA: TGTGCCAGCAGCCATTCTAATGGACAGGCTGAAGCTTTCTTT
length: 14; size: few; V: TRBV28; D: -; J: TRBJ2-7; CDR3: CASTIVGVAYEQYF; DNA: TGTGCCAGCACCATCGTGGGCGTCGCCTACGAGCAGTACTTC
length: 13; size: -; V: TRBV10-3; D: TRBD1; J: TRBJ2-3; CDR3: CAMGQGAGDTQYF; DNA: TGTGCCATGGGACAGGGGGCAGGGGATACGCAGTATTTT
length: 12; size: few; V: TRBV14; D: -; J: TRBJ1-2; CDR3: CASSRGGDGYTF; DNA: TGTGCCAGCAGCCGCGGGGGTGATGGCTACACCTTC
length: 18; size: few; V: TRBV15; D: -; J: TRBJ1-5; CDR3: CATSRDRQGRRVSQPQHF; DNA: TGTGCCACCAGCAGAGATCGCCAAGGGCGGCGAGTGAGTCAGCCCCAGCATTTT
length: 11; size: few; V: TRBV10-3; D: -; J: TRBJ2-2; CDR3: CAIRDTGELFF; DNA: TGTGCCATCAGGGACACCGGGGAGCTGTTTTTT
length: 13; size: few; V: TRBV20-1; D: TRBD1; J: TRBJ1-2; CDR3: CSARAGQGIGYTF; DNA: TGCAGTGCTAGAGCCGGACAGGGCATTGGCTACACCTTC
length: 12; size: -; V: TRBV11-2; D: -; J: TRBJ2-7; CDR3: CASSWGLGEQYF; DNA: TGTGCCAGCAGCTGGGGGCTAGGCGAGCAGTACTTC
length: 15; size: many; V: TRBV4-1; D: TRBD1; J: TRBJ1-1; CDR3: CASSRLDRVNTEAFF; DNA: TGCGCCAGCAGCCGGTTGGACAGGGTGAACACTGAAGCTTTCTTT
length: 16; size: -; V: TRBV23-1; D: TRBD1; J: TRBJ1-2; CDR3: CASSQSGRGRDYGYTF; DNA: TGCGCCAGCAGTCAATCAGGGAGGGGGCGCGACTATGGCTACACCTTC
length: 14; size: many; V: TRBV9; D: TRBD1; J: TRBJ2-5; CDR3: CASSTRTGQETQYF; DNA: TGTGCCAGCAGCACTCGGACAGGGCAAGAGACCCAGTACTTC
length: 10; size: many; V: TRBV29-1; D: -; J: TRBJ1-2; CDR3: CSVLHYGYTF; DNA: TGCAGCGTTCTCCACTATGGCTACACCTTC
length: 16; size: few; V: TRBV18; D: -; J: TRBJ2-5; CDR3: CASSPILADVKGTQYF; DNA: TGTGCCAGCTCACCAATCCTCGCTGACGTCAAAGGGACCCAGTACTTC
length: 15; size: -; V: TRBV29-1; D: -; J: TRBJ2-1; CDR3: CSVDPLGAGYNEQFF; DNA: TGCAGCGTTGACCCCTTGGGGGCAGGCTACAATGAGCAGTTCTTC
length: 17; size: many; V: TRBV7-9; D: TRBD1; J: TRBJ1-6; CDR3: CASSSLTGWTYNSPLHF; DNA: TGTGCCAGCAGCTCGCTGACAGGGTGGACCTATAATTCACCCCTCCACTTT
length: 14; size: many; V: TRBV10-3; D: -; J: TRBJ2-3; CDR3: CAISRDLPPDTQYF; DNA: TGTGCCATCAGCCGAGACCTTCCCCCAGATACGCAGTATTTT
length: 13; size: few; V: TRBV24-1; D: -; J: TRBJ2-2; CDR3: CATSDQIPGELFF; DNA: TGTGCCACCAGTGATCAAATACCCGGGGAGCTGTTTTTT
length: 15; size: -; V: TRBV20-1; D: -; J: TRBJ2-4; CDR3: CSAREGGEAKNIQYF; DNA: TGCAGTGCTAGAGAAGGTGGGGAGGCCAAAAACATTCAGTACTTC
length: 15; size: few; V: TRBV4-3; D: -; J: TRBJ2-5; CDR3: CASSQDLTDQETQYF; DNA: TGCGCCAGCAGCCAAGATCTAACAGACCAAGAGACCCAGTACTTC
length: 12; size: -; V: TRBV20-1; D: TRBD2; J: TRBJ2-1; CDR3: CGGGLGGREQFF; DNA: TGCGGGGGGGGACTCGGTGGTCGCGAGCAGTTCTTC
length: 15; size: few; V: TRBV5-5; D: -; J: TRBJ1-1; CDR3: CASKAISGTGTEAFF; DNA: TGTGCCAGCAAAGCAATTTCAGGGACGGGAACTGAAGCTTTCTTT
length: 17; size: -; V: TRBV4-1; D: TRBD1; J: TRBJ1-1; CDR3: CASSQYRTGQRNTEAFF; DNA: TGCGCCAGCAGCCAATATCGAACGGGACAGCGGAACACTGAAGCTTTCTTT
length: 18; size: -; V: TRBV6-1; D: -; J: TRBJ1-6; CDR3: CASSYSWSRSSYNSPLHF; DNA: TGTGCCAGCTCCTATTCCTGGTCCCGGAGCTCCTATAATTCACCCCTCCACTTT
length: 14; size: few; V: TRBV28; D: -; J: TRBJ2-2; CDR3: CASTSSQNTGELFF; DNA: TGTGCCAGCACGAGCTCCCAAAACACCGGGGAGCTGTTTTTT
length: 17; size: few; V: TRBV7-8; D: TRBD1; J: TRBJ2-7; CDR3: CASSLIAGTDNSYEQYF; DNA: TGTGCCAGCAGCTTAATAGCCGGGACAGATAATTCCTACGAGCAGTACTTC
length: 16; size: few; V: TRBV12-3/TRBV12-4; D: -; J: TRBJ1-2; CDR3: CASRPTGRSANYGYTF; DNA: TGTGCCAGCAGGCCGACGGGACGGTCGGCTAACTATGGCTACACCTTC
length: 13; size: many; V: TRBV6-5; D: TRBD1; J: TRBJ2-7; CDR3: CASSWGQRYEQYF; DNA: TGTGCCAGCAGTTGGGGACAGAGGTACGAGCAGTACTTC
length: 14; size: few; V: TRBV7-2; D: -; J: TRBJ1-2; CDR3: CASTPLGGRYGYTF; DNA: TGTGCCAGCACCCCGCTTGGGGGCCGATATGGCTACACCTTC
length: 14; size: few; V: TRBV12-3/TRBV12-4; D: -; J: TRBJ2-2; CDR3: CASSLSFGTGELFF; DNA: TGTGCCAGCAGCCTTAGCTTTGGGACCGGGGAGCTGTTTTTT
length: 15; size: many; V: TRBV14; D: TRBD2; J: TRBJ2-3; CDR3: CASKRGPSYTDTQYF; DNA: TGTGCCAGCAAGCGGGGGCCGTCATACACAGATACGCAGTATTTT
length: 15; size: -; V: TRBV14; D: -; J: TRBJ2-7; CDR3: CASSQTGVPPYEQYF; DNA: TGTGCCAGCAGCCAAACGGGGGTACCCCCCTACGAGCAGTACTTC
length: 13; size: few; V: TRBV2; D: -; J: TRBJ1-1; CDR3: CASSVGRATEAFF; DNA: TGTGCCAGCAGTGTCGGCAGGGCCACTGAAGCTTTCTTT
length: 14; size: few; V: TRBV27; D: TRBD2; J: TRBJ2-7; CDR3: CASRRREVDYEQYF; DNA: TGTGCCAGCAGACGGCGGGAGGTTGACTACGAGCAGTACTTC
length: 13; size: many; V: TRBV27; D: TRBD1; J: TRBJ1-1; CDR3: CASSLMTGGQAFF; DNA: TGTGCCAGCAGTTTAATGACAGGGGGCCAAGCTTTCTTT
length: 14; size: many; V: TRBV29-1; D: TRBD2; J: TRBJ2-3; CDR3: CSVALAGFTDTQYF; DNA: TGCAGCGTTGCACTAGCGGGCTTCACAGATACGCAGTATTTT
length: 13; size: many; V: TRBV6-2/TRBV6-3; D: -; J: TRBJ2-5; CDR3: CASSWDLRGTQYF; DNA: TGTGCCAGCAGTTGGGACTTGCGGGGGACCCAGTACTTC
length: 14; size: few; V: TRBV6-5; D: -; J: TRBJ1-6; CDR3: CASSYGAGISPLHF; DNA: TGTGCCAGCAGTTACGGGGCAGGGATCTCACCCCTCCACTTT
length: 12; size: -; V: TRBV6-5; D: TRBD1; J: TRBJ2-7; CDR3: CASRPTGGLQYF; DNA: TGTGCCAGCAGGCCCACAGGGGGCTTACAGTACTTC
length: 13; size: -; V: TRBV5-6; D: -; J: TRBJ1-2; CDR3: CASGLSGPGGYTF; DNA: TGTGCCAGCGGCTTGTCAGGCCCGGGGGGCTACACCTTC
length: 17; size: many; V: TRBV6-1; D: TRBD1; J: TRBJ2-7; CDR3: CASRPDAGQGTSYEQYF; DNA: TGTGCCAGCAGACCCGACGCGGGACAGGGGACCTCCTACGAGCAGTACTTC
length: 15; size: -; V: TRBV20-1; D: -; J: TRBJ2-5; CDR3: CSAREISTTHGTQYF; DNA: TGCAGTGCTAGGGAAATAAGCACGACACATGGGACCCAGTACTTC
length: 14; size: -; V: TRBV7-2; D: -; J: TRBJ2-5; CDR3: CASSLTADQETQYF; DNA: TGTGCCAGCAGCTTAACAGCGGACCAAGAGACCCAGTACTTC
length: 14; size: -; V: TRBV30; D: -; J: TRBJ1-2; CDR3: CAWSVGWGPYGYTF; DNA: TGTGCCTGGAGTGTTGGTTGGGGCCCCTATGGCTACACCTTC
length: 18; size: many; V: TRBV12-3/TRBV12-4; D: TRBD2; J: TRBJ2-4; CDR3: CASSLVPGLASAKNIQYF; DNA: TGTGCCAGCAGTTTAGTACCAGGACTAGCTTCTGCCAAAAACATTCAGTACTTC